The 4 T cell receptor beta chains listed next were all sequenced from one sample in a study of T cells after yellow fever vaccination (dated by TCRdb to the late 2010s). The treatment or condition label here, explained by the study, means: live attenuated yellow fever vaccine strain. Libraries were made using 5' RACE. The data were produced on an Illumina NovaSeq 6000. TCRdb passed the public sequencing reads through fastp at Q25 and MiXCR, retaining productive beta sequences. Entries that share a CDR3 protein sequence are merged under the most common genes and DNA. The sample table contains 300,000 to 400,000 distinct CDR3 sequences; only one count was recorded for around a tenth of them. Of the sample, about 3% is held by the ten largest clones. This material consisted of CD4+ T cells sorted from PBMCs, taken 45 days after the yellow fever booster vaccination. All receptors derive from a man aged 18 to 30 who received the YFV17D yellow fever vaccine.

This clonotype was recorded a few times. The V and J genes are TRBV7-9 and TRBJ2-2; the D is unclear. The CDR3 is 15 amino acids. The V end lost 4 bases, the J end lost 1 base, and 10 bases lay between the germline ends. Germline V gives CDR1 SEHNR, CDR2 FQNEAQ (reference sequence). Here the CDR3 reads CASSSPSGNTGELFF. CDR3 sequence (DNA): TGTGCCAGCAGCTCGCCCTCCGGGAACACCGGGGAGCTGTTTTTT.

This clonotype was detected only a few times. For the CDR3, the DNA is TGTGCCAGCAGTTACGCCAGGATAGAGACCCAGTACTTC. The encoded protein is CASSYARIETQYF. The chain employs TRBV6-6 and TRBJ2-5; D gene unclear. Germline CDR1 MNHNY, CDR2 SVGAGI (reference sequence). The CDR3 runs to 13 residues. The V and J ends lost 2 bases and 4 bases respectively, with 8 bases between them.

This clonotype appeared many times. V is TRBV28 and J is TRBJ2-7; no definite D call. This CDR3 spans 12 amino acids. The germline V gene encodes CDR1 MDHEN and CDR2 SYDVKM. The ends were cut back, 3 bases at V and 3 bases at J, with 6 bases in the middle. The DNA of the CDR3 is TGTGCCAGCAGTTTGATGGGCTACGAGCAGTACGTC. Translating it yields CASSLMGYEQYV.

This clonotype was seen many times. The chain carries TRBV9 and TRBJ1-1; a weak D match, TRBD1 (5 bases). Germline-derived CDR1 and CDR2 are SGDLS and YYNGEE. With 4 bases removed from V and 3 bases from J, the gap between germline ends came to 13 bases. The CDR3 has 14 residues. The CDR3: CASSPLGGYTEAFF. CDR3 coding DNA: TGTGCCAGCAGCCCCCTTGGGGGGTACACTGAAGCTTTCTTT.